This T cell receptor (beta chain) appears in the sequencing data of a study of T-cell memory formation after mild COVID-19. Broader study findings: Clones shrinking from day 15 to 85 showed even CD4/CD8 mixes; later expanders tilted CD4+. Contracting CD4+ clones were located mainly in CM and EM, and CD8+ clones in EMRA. SARS-CoV-2 specificity of second-wave clones peaking day 37 was unconfirmed.

A 5'RACE reaction primed in the constant segment made cDNA libraries of TCR alpha and TCR beta, and these carried sample barcodes and UMIs. TCRdb ran MiXCR on the 5' RACE reads and lists one entry per CDR3 protein. The sample includes over 350,000 distinct CDR3 sequences, about 16% of them seen just once. This clonotype was recorded a few times. The target antigen is unknown. V shed 4 bases and J shed 9 bases, with 7 bases lying between them. CDR1 MGHRA and CDR2 YSYEKL come from the germline V gene. This CDR3 has 11 amino acids. This sequence originates from a man aged 18-30 years who had mild COVID-19 (a few samples of this study predate the infection). Cell type and time point are not known. Source material: PBMCs or a T cell subset sorted from them (not recorded which). This chain joins TRBV4-1 and TRBJ2-1; either TRBD1 or TRBD2 may supply D (5 bases each). The CDR3 protein is CASSRGIEQFF. The CDR3 coding sequence is TGCGCCAGCAGCCGGGGGATTGAGCAGTTCTTC.